Presented here are 29 T cell receptor beta chains from one specimen sequenced in a study of Ad26.COV2.S vaccination and SARS-CoV-2 variants. Specified treatment: 19 received Ad26.COV2.S at low or high dose, single or two shots; roughly 5 received placebo; per-sample allocation not given. Samples were taken on day 63 after the first vaccine or placebo injection. TCRdb's copy holds only in-frame clones and misses some; the assay was immunoSEQ multiplex PCR. Among 350,000 to 600,000 clones listed, about 88% were seen once. This sample comprised peripheral blood, obtained in a trial of Ad26.COV2.S vaccine versus placebo. Receptors originate from a person between 18 and 65 years old who received the Ad26.COV2.S COVID-19 vaccine or a placebo.

This clone has at least ten counts. The V gene is TRBV7-6, the J gene TRBJ2-1, with 8 bases aligning to TRBD1. The V gene's germline CDR1 is SGHVS and CDR2 FNYEAQ. The CDR3 is 11 amino acids. V shed 4 bases and J 12 bases; nucleotides not matched to a gene: 2. The CDR3 reads CASSSGQGQFF. The CDR3 bases are TGTGCCAGCAGCTCCGGACAGGGGCAGTTCTTC.

The chain uses TRBV7-8 and TRBJ2-7; 9 nucleotides match TRBD1. V gave up 5 bases and J gave up 3 bases; unmatched junction bases: 8. Germline assignment: CDR1 SGHVS and CDR2 FQNEAQ. CDR3 size: 15 residues. The chain's CDR3 is CASSRTGQGFYEQYF. The CDR3 DNA reads as TGTGCCAGCAGCCGTACGGGACAGGGATTCTACGAGCAGTACTTC.

The CDR3 DNA follows: TGTGCCTGGAGGGATCGTACAGCGGGAGTCGGTAATGAGCAGTTCTTC. This codes for CAWRDRTAGVGNEQFF. The rearrangement uses TRBV30 and TRBJ2-1; 8 bases are a match to TRBD2. V lost 3 bases to trimming and J lost 7 bases; unmatched junction nucleotides: 14. The CDR3 contains 16 residues. Germline V gene data show CDR1 as GTSNPN and CDR2 as SVGIG (reference sequence).

The chain links TRBV6-9 to TRBJ1-3, with 7 bases aligning to TRBD1. Germline trimming cut 2 bases from V and 14 bases from J; bases unmatched to any gene: 9. Per the germline V gene, CDR1 is MNHGY and CDR2 is SVAAGI. The CDR3 has 13 residues. CDR3 amino acids: CASSYLWDSFLYF. CDR3 coding DNA: TGTGCCAGCAGTTATCTCTGGGACAGTTTCTTATATTTT.

V usage is TRBV6-6 and J usage is TRBJ2-7, with no clear D. Germline lookup yields CDR1 MNHNY and CDR2 SVGAGI (reference sequence). V lost 7 bases to trimming and J lost 4 bases, with 14 bases between them. The CDR3 length is 13 residues. CDR3 sequence: CASKTTPTYEQYF. The CDR3 nucleotides are TGTGCCAGCAAGACAACCCCCACTTACGAGCAGTACTTC.

The chain uses TRBV27 and TRBJ2-3; TRBD2 agrees at 7 bases. There are 16 residues in the CDR3. V was clipped by 0 bases and J by 2 bases; unmatched bases: 5. CDR1 is MNHEY, CDR2 SMNVEV, per germline (reference sequence). The CDR3 protein is CASSLSSSGITDTQYF. The CDR3 DNA reads as TGTGCCAGCAGTTTATCTTCTAGCGGAATCACAGATACGCAGTATTTT.

The genes are TRBV6-1 and TRBJ2-4; D is unclear. CDR1 is MNHNS and CDR2 is SASEGT in the germline V gene. This CDR3 has 13 amino acids. V lost 1 base and J lost 6, with 7 bases in between. The DNA of the CDR3 is TGTGCCAGCAGTGAAGAGTTCAGAAACATTCAGTACTTC. Its translation is CASSEEFRNIQYF.

This clone came up once. The J gene is TRBJ2-1, the V gene TRBV27; the D gene is possibly TRBD2 (5 bases). V was shortened by 4 bases and J by 6 bases, with 13 bases between the two germline ends. Looked up from germline, CDR1 is MNHEY and CDR2 is SMNVEV (reference sequence). The CDR3 extends over 14 amino acids. The CDR3 is CASSSALVRNEQFF. CDR3 coding DNA: TGTGCCAGCAGTTCAGCACTAGTACGCAATGAGCAGTTCTTC.

The CDR3 is CASSSLGQGRGSTEAFF. In DNA, the CDR3 is TGTGCCAGCAGCTCCCTTGGGCAGGGGCGAGGGAGCACTGAAGCTTTCTTT. The V gene is TRBV7-9, the J gene TRBJ1-1; possible D gene TRBD1, 6 bases. This CDR3 has 17 amino acids. Trimming cost V 4 bases and J 4 bases, with 22 bases left between them. Germline V gene sequence: CDR1 SEHNR, CDR2 FQNEAQ (reference sequence).

This clone was seen a few times. This chain connects TRBV11-2 to TRBJ1-1; D remains unclear. CDR3 length: 15 residues. Trimming shortened V by 0 bases and J by 0 bases, and 8 bases separated the two germline ends. Germline lookup yields CDR1 SGHAT and CDR2 FQNNGV. In nucleotides, the CDR3 is TGTGCCAGCAGCTTAGATTCGGACCTGAACACTGAAGCTTTCTTT. Translated, it gives CASSLDSDLNTEAFF.

The V call is TRBV7-9, the J call TRBJ1-2; weak D call: TRBD1 (5 bases). The germline V and J ends were trimmed by 3 bases and 7 bases, with 21 bases remaining between them. The CDR3 totals 16 residues. Germline-derived CDR1 and CDR2 are SEHNR and FQNEAQ (reference sequence). The chain's CDR3 is CASSFGRALLSSGYTF. CDR3 nucleotide sequence: TGTGCCAGCAGCTTCGGCAGGGCACTTTTATCCTCTGGCTACACCTTC.

CDR3 in DNA: TGTGCCAGTAGTATTAGAGGGGGACCATTTGAAGCTTTCTTT. Translating it yields CASSIRGGPFEAFF. J is TRBJ1-1 and V is TRBV19, with D possibly being TRBD1 (6 bases). The CDR3 has 14 residues. Germline V lookup: CDR1 LNHDA, CDR2 SQIVND (reference sequence). Trimming took 3 bases from V and 7 from J, leaving 15 bases between them.

The chain is built from TRBV6-5 and TRBJ1-2, with D unresolved. Germline V gives CDR1 MNHEY, CDR2 SVGAGI. The CDR3 spans 15 residues. V was trimmed by 5 bases and J by 8 bases, leaving 21 bases between them. The CDR3 spells CASSLQREAVGGYTF. The CDR3 DNA is TGTGCCAGCAGTCTCCAACGGGAGGCGGTGGGAGGCTACACCTTC.

This sequence joins TRBV6-1 and TRBJ1-5; no clear D gene. V was clipped by 3 bases and J by 6 bases, with 3 bases between them. CDR3 size: 11 residues. The V gene's germline CDR1 is MNHNS and CDR2 SASEGT. This CDR3 is CASSEVQPQHF. The CDR3 nucleotides read TGTGCCAGCAGTGAGGTTCAGCCCCAGCATTTT.

This chain connects TRBV6-2 or TRBV6-3 to TRBJ1-3; 7 nucleotides agree with TRBD1. The germline V gene has CDR1 MNHEY and CDR2 SVGEGT. The CDR3 spans 16 residues. J gave up 0 bases and V 7 bases, and 9 bases lay outside the gene matches. The CDR3 sequence: CASTPGGSSSGNTIYF. CDR3 DNA sequence: TGTGCCAGCACCCCAGGGGGGTCGAGCTCTGGAAACACCATATATTTT.

V and J are TRBV14 and TRBJ2-7; perhaps TRBD2 as D (5 bases). This CDR3 comprises 12 residues. V shed 5 bases and J shed 6 bases, with 11 bases lying between them. The V gene's germline CDR1 is SGHDN and CDR2 FVKESK. CDR3 amino acids: CASSGRSGEQYF. DNA of the CDR3: TGTGCCAGCAGCGGGAGAAGCGGCGAGCAGTACTTC.

This clone is a singleton in its sample. The chain has TRBV5-5 and TRBJ2-3, with 11 bases aligning to TRBD2. Trimming took 4 bases from V and 3 from J; bases not matched to a gene: 10. This CDR3 has 17 residues. In germline, CDR1 is SGHKS, CDR2 YYEKEE (reference sequence). The CDR3 spells CASSLGVTSGKTDTQYF. The CDR3 coding sequence is TGTGCCAGCAGCCTCGGGGTGACTAGCGGGAAAACAGATACGCAGTATTTT.

The V and J genes are TRBV10-3 and TRBJ1-6; tentatively, D is TRBD1 (6 bases). The length of the CDR3 is 13 residues. V lost 4 bases and J 8 bases, leaving 9 bases between the germline ends. Per the germline V gene, CDR1 is ENHRY and CDR2 is SYGVKD. For the CDR3, the DNA is TGTGCCATCAGTGCAGGGGAGGATTCACCCCTCCACTTT. Translation gives CAISAGEDSPLHF.

The rearrangement joins TRBV6-1 to TRBJ2-5, with TRBD1 matching over 12 bases. CDR3 length equals 16 residues. CDR1 and CDR2 (germline): MNHNS, SASEGT. The ends lost 1 base at V and 5 bases at J; junction bases unmatched: 5. The DNA for the CDR3 is TGTGCCAGCAGTGAAGGGGACAGGGGGCGAAGGGAGACCCAGTACTTC. This encodes CASSEGDRGRRETQYF.

The V gene is TRBV27, the J gene TRBJ1-1; tentatively, D is TRBD1 (5 bases). Germline V lookup: CDR1 MNHEY, CDR2 SMNVEV (reference sequence). V lost 7 bases and J lost 3, with 15 bases in between. This CDR3 has 14 amino acids. The CDR3 bases are TGTGCCAGCATTTCGCCTGGGGGGTACACTGAAGCTTTCTTT. Translation: CASISPGGYTEAFF.

The CDR3 DNA reads as TGTGCCAGCAGCTTAGTTGCGTGGGAGCAGTACTTC. This codes for CASSLVAWEQYF. V gene TRBV7-8 combines with J gene TRBJ2-7; D is unclear. The CDR3 sequence is 12 residues long. With 1 base removed from V and 7 bases from J, the gap between germline ends came to 8 bases. Germline CDR1 reads SGHVS; CDR2 reads FQNEAQ.

This chain joins TRBV10-1 and TRBJ2-3; D call uncertain. CDR3 length: 14 amino acids. The germline V gene has CDR1 WNHNN and CDR2 SYGVQD (reference sequence). The V end was cut by 3 bases, the J end by 6 bases, with 13 bases between. The CDR3: CASSESGLRDTQYF. The CDR3 DNA follows: TGCGCCAGCAGTGAAAGTGGATTGAGGGATACGCAGTATTTT.

This chain links TRBV30 with TRBJ1-2, with D unresolved. Germline CDR1 and CDR2: GTSNPN and SVGIG (reference sequence). There are 15 residues in the CDR3. V lost 5 bases, J lost 2 bases, and 18 bases lay in between. The CDR3 nucleotides are TGTGCCTGGGAGAACCCATGGCGGAAAAACTATGGCTACACCTTC. This codes for CAWENPWRKNYGYTF.

The chain is built from TRBV7-2 and TRBJ2-7; 11 nucleotides line up with TRBD1. This CDR3 contains 15 residues. Germline loops: CDR1 SGHTA, CDR2 FQGNSA. Germline trimming cut 5 bases from V and 4 bases from J; bases unmatched to any gene: 7. This CDR3 is CASSPRTGGGYEQYF. Here the CDR3 DNA reads TGTGCCAGCAGCCCTCGGACAGGGGGCGGTTACGAGCAGTACTTC.

The chain combines TRBV19 with TRBJ1-1; D gene uncertain. The CDR3 is 11 amino acids. The V gene's germline CDR1 is LNHDA and CDR2 SQIVND (reference sequence). The V and J ends lost 3 bases and 11 bases respectively, with 10 bases between them. CDR3 loop: CASSIGDSAFF. CDR3 in DNA: TGTGCCAGTAGTATTGGGGATTCGGCTTTCTTT.

The chain joins TRBV5-1 to TRBJ1-1; tentative D call: TRBD1 (5 bases). Germline CDR1 SGHRS, CDR2 YFSETQ. V gave up 5 bases and J gave up 4 bases, with 21 bases separating them. The CDR3 covers 16 residues. CDR3 amino acids: CASRFGGAAGSTEAFF. CDR3 DNA sequence: TGCGCCAGCAGGTTTGGAGGGGCAGCAGGGAGCACTGAAGCTTTCTTT. The variable domain in full, completed from reference TRBV5-1 and TRBJ1-1, reads KAGVTQTPRYLIKTRGQQVTLSCSPISGHRSVSWYQQTPGQGLQFLFEYFSETQRNKGNFPGRFSGRQFSNSRSEMNVSTLELGDSALYLCASRFGGAAGSTEAFFGQGTRLTVV.

V usage is TRBV6-5 and J usage is TRBJ1-5; TRBD1 aligns across 9 bases. The CDR3 has 15 residues. V was clipped by 5 bases and J by 7 bases; unmatched bases: 9. CDR1 MNHEY and CDR2 SVGAGI come from the germline V gene. Written as DNA, the CDR3 is TGTGCCAGCAGTCACCGGGACAGGGATAAACAGCCCCAGCATTTT. Amino acids: CASSHRDRDKQPQHF.

The chain links TRBV3-1 (or the pseudogene TRBV3-2) to TRBJ2-1; perhaps TRBD1 as D (6 bases). The V gene lost 0 bases and the J gene lost 2 bases, with 8 bases spanning the gap. Germline V gene sequence: CDR1 LGHDT, CDR2 YNNKEL (reference sequence). CDR3 length: 15 amino acids. CDR3 region: CASSQDRGPYNEQFF. The CDR3 nucleotides are TGTGCCAGCAGCCAAGACAGGGGACCCTACAATGAGCAGTTCTTC.

The chain joins TRBV29-1 to TRBJ2-7, with D hard to call. The CDR3 sequence is 12 residues long. V lost 7 bases and J lost 7, with 17 bases in between. CDR1 SQVTM and CDR2 ANQGSEA come from the germline V gene. Written as DNA, the CDR3 is TGCAGCGGTGGACGAGGCGGTATGGAGCAGTACTTC. Its translation: CSGGRGGMEQYF.